This T cell receptor beta chain was sequenced for a study of Ad26.COV2.S vaccination and SARS-CoV-2 variants. The CDR3 runs 15 residues. Trimming cost V 1 base and J 1 base; bases outside gene matches: 3. Germline V lookup: CDR1 LGHDT, CDR2 YNNKEL (reference sequence). Documented treatment: some 20 received Ad26.COV2.S at low or high dose, single or two shots; about 5 received placebo; per-sample allocation not given. Repertoires come from day 63 after the first vaccine or placebo injection. TCRdb's table, derived via immunoSEQ multiplex PCR, lists solely in-frame clones and lacks some. The data show some 480,000 clones, around 88% seen once.

This sequence originates from a person between 18 and 65 years old who received the Ad26.COV2.S COVID-19 vaccine or a placebo. The sequencing used peripheral blood, collected in a trial of Ad26.COV2.S vaccine versus placebo. V gene TRBV3-1 (or the pseudogene TRBV3-2) combines with J gene TRBJ2-7; TRBD2 agrees at 8 bases. The CDR3 is CASSQAGGPSYEQYF. The CDR3 DNA is TGTGCCAGCAGCCAAGCGGGAGGGCCATCCTACGAGCAGTACTTC.